These 29 T cell receptor beta chains were sequenced from one sample in a study of metastatic and nonmetastatic thyroid tumors. Thyroid surgery took place with no prior treatment in any patient. TCRdb re-processed the PCR reads through MiXCR. The repertoire holds under 55,000 clones, with more than 15% as singletons. Sample: blood. Every receptor here comes from a female donor with papillary thyroid cancer or a benign thyroid nodule (not recorded which). Some clones in this sample may be carry-over from other donors' samples.

Points on this clone: A much larger clone lies one base from this, so it may be a read error. The same CDR3 arises from other DNA sequences in this sample as well. The V call is TRBV11-2, the J call TRBJ1-3; D is unclear. CDR1 is SGHAT and CDR2 is FQNNGV in the germline V gene. This CDR3 has 16 amino acids. CDR3 bases: TGTGCCAGCAGCAGAGTCCTACAGAACTCTGGGAACACCATATATTTT. Translating it yields CASSRVLQNSGNTIYF.

This clone occurred many times. The V call is TRBV5-1, the J call TRBJ2-3; TRBD2 aligns across 9 bases. CDR1 and CDR2 from the germline V gene are SGHRS and YFSETQ. V lost 0 bases and J lost 6; bases outside the gene matches: 5. The CDR3 is 15 amino acids. The CDR3 loop reads CASSLGASGEDTQYF. The DNA for the CDR3 is TGCGCCAGCAGCTTGGGGGCTAGCGGGGAGGATACGCAGTATTTT.

The chain uses TRBV30 and TRBJ1-2; 11 bases match TRBD1. Germline CDR1 and CDR2: GTSNPN and SVGIG (reference sequence). This CDR3 has 14 residues. V lost 3 bases and J lost 7; bases outside the gene matches: 7. As DNA, the CDR3 is TGTGCCTGGAGCGGCGGACAGGGGGCGGTTGGCTACACCTTC. It is translated as CAWSGGQGAVGYTF.

This clone was counted many times. This sequence joins TRBV20-1 and TRBJ2-7; TRBD2 agrees at 11 bases. Germline lookup yields CDR1 DFQATT and CDR2 SNEGSKA (reference sequence). The trim removed 0 bases at V and 6 bases at J, leaving 22 bases unmatched. This CDR3 region has 20 residues. The CDR3 reads CSAREGIGSGRAALTSEQYF. CDR3 in DNA: TGCAGTGCTAGAGAAGGAATAGGTAGCGGGAGGGCCGCGTTAACCTCCGAGCAGTACTTC.

The CDR3 reads CSAPFWGASGKNYQFF. The CDR3 DNA reads as TGCAGTGCCCCATTCTGGGGGGCTAGCGGGAAGAATTATCAGTTCTTC. The gene calls are TRBV20-1 and TRBJ2-1; 9 nucleotides line up with TRBD2. Unmatched junction bases numbered 22, after V lost 6 bases and J lost 13 bases. This CDR3 is built from 16 residues. Per the germline V gene, CDR1 is DFQATT and CDR2 is SNEGSKA (reference sequence).

As for this clone: Germline and junction disagree at one end, which may indicate a read error. Additional DNA sequences in this sample encode the identical CDR3. This chain connects TRBV20-1 to TRBJ2-5; weak D call: TRBD2 (7 bases). The CDR3 length is 16 residues. CDR1 DFQATT and CDR2 SNEGSKA come from the germline V gene (reference sequence). CDR3 nucleotide sequence: TGCAGTGCTAATCCCACTACAGGGACTACACAAGAGACACAGTACTTC. Protein sequence: CSANPTTGTTQETQYF.

This chain joins TRBV28 and TRBJ2-7, with D perhaps matching TRBD1 (6 bases). Trimming stripped 6 bases from V and 4 bases from J, with 25 bases between. The CDR3 loop spans 17 amino acids. Germline V CDR1 and CDR2: MDHEN, SYDVKM. DNA for the CDR3: TGTGCCAGCAGACCTAAGGACGGACAGCTGAAAGTTTACGAGCAGTACTTC. This translates into CASRPKDGQLKVYEQYF.

The chain uses TRBV11-2 and TRBJ2-1, with 13 bases aligning to TRBD2. Germline CDR1 is SGHAT and CDR2 is FQNNGV. V lost 4 bases, J lost 8 bases, and 11 bases stayed unmatched. The CDR3 sequence is 17 residues long. CDR3 loop: CASSSSRTSGSRDEQFF. The CDR3 bases are TGTGCCAGCAGCTCGTCCCGGACTAGCGGGAGTAGGGATGAGCAGTTCTTC.

In the case of this clone: This may come from a read error, since a much larger clone is one base off. This sequence joins TRBV7-9 and TRBJ1-1; 7 bases agree with TRBD1. CDR1 and CDR2 (germline): SEHNR, FQNEAQ (reference sequence). This CDR3 region has 14 residues. CDR3 sequence (DNA): TGTGCCAGCAGCAAGGGGGCGTGTAAAACTGAAGCTCTCTTT. This translates into CASSKGACKTEALF.

This chain joins TRBV12-5 and TRBJ2-7, with D unclear. Per the germline V gene, CDR1 is LGHNT and CDR2 is FRNRAP. The CDR3 runs 17 residues. The ends were cut back, 1 base at V and 1 base at J, with 17 bases in the middle. The CDR3 is CASGLAPGQDLSYEQYF. The DNA of the CDR3 is TGTGCTAGTGGTTTGGCCCCTGGGCAGGACCTTTCCTACGAGCAGTACTTC.

This clone was recorded at least ten times. A much larger clone sits a single nucleotide away, making a read error possible. The chain is built from TRBV28 and TRBJ2-7, with D tentatively TRBD1 or TRBD2 (6 bases each). Germline V lookup: CDR1 MDHEN, CDR2 SYDVKM. Trimming took off 1 base at V and 5 bases at J, with 15 bases between the two ends. The CDR3 has 15 amino acids. The CDR3 DNA follows: TGTGCCAGCAGTTTATTTTTAGGGGGGCCCGACGAGCAGTACTTC. Encoded protein: CASSLFLGGPDEQYF.

This clone was observed a handful of times. One base away lies a much larger clone, so this may be a sequencing read error. The rearrangement joins TRBV29-1 to TRBJ1-1; D gene unclear. This CDR3 has 12 amino acids. Trimming left V 3 bases short and J 0 bases short, with 5 bases between. In germline, CDR1 is SQVTM, CDR2 ANQGSEA. CDR3 DNA: TGCAGCGTTGACAAGGTGAACACTGAAGCTTTCTTT. Its protein product is CSVDKVNTEAFF.

CDR3 in DNA: TGTGCCTGGAGTGTCTTGGACAATTCCTACGAGCAGTACTTC. It is translated as CAWSVLDNSYEQYF. The rearrangement joins TRBV30 to TRBJ2-7; possible D gene TRBD1, 5 bases. Per the germline V gene, CDR1 is GTSNPN and CDR2 is SVGIG (reference sequence). This CDR3 contains 14 residues. The V and J ends lost 0 bases and 1 base respectively, with 10 bases between them.

This clone was found a few times. The chain couples TRBV5-2 to TRBJ2-1; the D segment call TRBD1 is taken from the table without a DNA check. TRBV5-2 is annotated as a pseudogene. The CDR3 has 16 amino acids. DNA for the CDR3: TGTGCCAGCAACAGGGGGGTGGTAGGGGGCTTCAATGAGCAGTTCTTC. This codes for CASNRGVVGGFNEQFF.

This clone was counted ten times or more. This chain links TRBV27 with TRBJ2-3; 7 bases map to TRBD1. This CDR3 is built from 13 residues. The junction had 3 bases not matched to a gene; V was cut back by 7 bases and J by 2 bases. CDR1 is MNHEY, CDR2 SMNVEV, per germline (reference sequence). CDR3 region: CASIGGNTDTQYF. The CDR3 bases are TGTGCCAGCATAGGGGGCAACACAGATACGCAGTATTTT.

This clone was picked up many times. The V and J genes are TRBV7-3 and TRBJ2-3; 8 bases are a match to TRBD2. The CDR3 consists of 15 residues. After removal of 4 bases from V and 1 base from J, the junction contained 4 bases not matched to a gene. The germline gives CDR1 SGHTA, CDR2 FQGTGA. CDR3 nucleotides: TGTGCCAGCAGCTCTAAGACTAGCGGCACAGATACGCAGTATTTT. Translation gives CASSSKTSGTDTQYF.

This clone occurred many times. J is TRBJ2-3 and V is TRBV4-1; D ambiguous. From germline, CDR1 is MGHRA and CDR2 YSYEKL. V gave up 3 bases and J gave up 11 bases, with 12 bases separating them. The CDR3 is 12 amino acids. The CDR3 sequence: CASSHPASVQYF. For the CDR3, the DNA is TGCGCCAGCAGCCACCCCGCCTCGGTGCAGTATTTT.

The genes are TRBV20-1 and TRBJ2-3; 13 bases fit TRBD2. Germline V CDR1 and CDR2: DFQATT, SNEGSKA (reference sequence). Unmatched junction bases numbered 7, after V lost 4 bases and J lost 3 bases. The CDR3 loop spans 16 amino acids. CDR3 amino acids: CSATVLAGGMTDTQYF. As DNA, the CDR3 is TGCAGTGCTACAGTACTAGCGGGAGGGATGACAGATACGCAGTATTTT.

This clone was counted many times. The chain joins TRBV28 to TRBJ1-2; 7 nucleotides match TRBD1. The CDR3 contains 15 residues. With 5 bases clipped from V and 8 bases from J, the junction kept 14 bases outside the gene matches. Germline CDR1 reads MDHEN; CDR2 reads SYDVKM. The CDR3 nucleotides are TGTGCCAGCAGTAGTGGGACAGCTGGAGAAGGGGGCTACACCTTC. It is translated as CASSSGTAGEGGYTF.

This clone was seen only once. This rearrangement joins TRBV19 to TRBJ2-6; 8 bases align to TRBD1. This CDR3 comprises 17 residues. V lost 1 base to trimming and J lost 0 bases; unmatched junction nucleotides: 2. Looked up from germline, CDR1 is LNHDA and CDR2 is SQIVND (reference sequence). The CDR3 DNA reads TGTGCCAGTAGTATAGGGACAGGGTCCTCTGGGGCCAACGTCCTGACTTTC. The encoded protein is CASSIGTGSSGANVLTF. Together with reference TRBV19 and TRBJ2-6, the CDR3 gives the full variable domain: DGGITQSPKYLFRKEGQNVTLSCEQNLNHDAMYWYRQDPGQGLRLIYYSQIVNDFQKGDIAEGYSVSREKKESFPLTVTSAQKNPTAFYLCASSIGTGSSGANVLTFGAGSRLTVL.

This clone was picked up many times. The rearrangement joins TRBV18 to TRBJ2-2, with TRBD2 matching over 10 bases. This CDR3 comprises 13 residues. Unmatched junction bases numbered 2, after V lost 3 bases and J lost 10 bases. CDR1 and CDR2 (germline): KGHSH, LQKENI. The DNA of the CDR3 is TGTGCCAGCTCACCCGGACTAGCGGAGGAGCTGTTTTTT. It codes for CASSPGLAEELFF.

This clone appeared many times. This chain uses TRBV5-1 with TRBJ2-7; D possibly corresponds to TRBD1 (5 bases). The CDR3 covers 14 residues. Germline loops: CDR1 SGHRS, CDR2 YFSETQ. V lost 1 base and J lost 0, with 8 bases in between. CDR3 coding DNA: TGCGCCAGCAGCTTGTATCAGGGCTCCTACGAGCAGTACTTC. Protein product: CASSLYQGSYEQYF.

This clone was found many times. The CDR3 sequence is CATSRRGQLRYGYTF. CDR3 DNA sequence: TGTGCCACCAGCAGGAGGGGACAACTACGCTATGGCTACACCTTC. This chain joins TRBV15 and TRBJ1-2; TRBD1 might be the D (6 bases). The V and J ends lost 3 bases and 4 bases respectively, with 15 bases between them. The CDR3 sequence is 15 residues long. Germline CDR1 and CDR2: LNHNV and YYDKDF (reference sequence).

A remark on this clone: The junction shows a germline mismatch at one end, possibly a read error. J is TRBJ2-2 and V is TRBV6-1, with 7 bases aligning to TRBD1. Germline CDR1 is MNHNS and CDR2 is SASEGT. The CDR3 runs to 13 residues. Here the CDR3 reads CAGGTGASGELLF. In DNA form, the CDR3 reads TGTGCCGGCGGAACAGGGGCGTCCGGGGAGCTGCTTTTT.

This clone was found many times. The chain is built from TRBV27 and TRBJ2-7, with TRBD1 identical over 8 bases. Germline V lookup: CDR1 MNHEY, CDR2 SMNVEV (reference sequence). CDR3 length equals 16 residues. Trimming at V came to 2 bases and at J to 3 bases, leaving 9 bases not matched to a gene. CDR3 region: CASSLDWDRSFYEQYF. In DNA form, the CDR3 reads TGTGCCAGCAGTTTAGATTGGGACAGGTCTTTCTACGAGCAGTACTTC.

The chain has TRBV7-9 and TRBJ2-1; 8 nucleotides align to TRBD2. V was pared by 6 bases and J by 5 bases, with 9 bases of the junction left unmatched. The CDR3 extends over 15 amino acids. Germline lookup yields CDR1 SEHNR and CDR2 FQNEAQ (reference sequence). The CDR3 spells CASRSGNSGDNEQFF. In nucleotides, the CDR3 is TGTGCCAGCAGATCCGGGAATAGCGGGGACAATGAGCAGTTCTTC.

The gene calls are TRBV7-1 and TRBJ2-1; 7 nucleotides match TRBD1. TRBV7-1 is flagged as an ORF with uncertain function. The ends lost 3 bases at V and 8 bases at J; junction bases unmatched: 22. The CDR3 is made up of 19 amino acids. The chain's CDR3 is CASSSEVKAALIGTDEQFF. CDR3 coding DNA: TGTGCCAGCAGCTCCGAAGTTAAGGCGGCTTTGATAGGGACAGATGAGCAGTTCTTC.

CDR3 amino acids: CASSQGVNNEQFF. CDR3 coding DNA: TGTGCCAGCAGCCAAGGGGTAAACAATGAGCAGTTCTTC. The chain employs TRBV4-2 and TRBJ2-1; D call uncertain. Trimming pared 1 base from V and 5 bases from J, leaving 6 bases between. The CDR3 consists of 13 residues. Germline V CDR1 and CDR2: LGHNA, YNFKEQ.

This clone was counted ten times or more. The CDR3 DNA is TGTGCCAGCAGTTTAGGGGGCCCGAACACTGAAGCTTTCTTT. Translated, it gives CASSLGGPNTEAFF. The chain couples TRBV2 to TRBJ1-1; 7 nucleotides align to TRBD1. CDR3 size: 14 residues. CDR1 SNHLY and CDR2 FYNNEI come from the germline V gene. After removal of 5 bases from V and 1 base from J, the junction contained 4 bases not matched to a gene.